This record concerns one T cell receptor beta chain sequence. What it binds is not known. On the immunoSEQ platform, TCR beta CDR3s were sequenced at survey depth. The data were produced by immunoSEQ multiplex PCR, yet TCRdb's version contains in-frame clones alone and is incomplete. The table lists approximately 6,000 clones, less than 65% of them singletons. The sample originates from a study of CD8 T cell repertoires and HIV-1 epitope variants. Looking at the study overall: Twenty-five autologous and known Gag and Nef epitope variant peptides each stimulated T cells separately.

V lost 1 base, J lost 0 bases, and 6 bases stayed unmatched. The germline CDR1 and CDR2 sequences are LNHDA and SQIVND (reference sequence). The CDR3 is 16 amino acids. This sequence originates from a male donor with HIV. The rearrangement joins TRBV19 to TRBJ2-7; TRBD2 matches at 7 bases. The sample taken for sequencing was cultured CD8+ T cells derived from PBMCs. Here the CDR3 DNA reads TGTGCCAGTAGTATAGCCCTAGCGGCATACTCCTACGAGCAGTACTTC. It translates to CASSIALAAYSYEQYF.